The 21 T cell receptor beta chains given below trace back to one sample, sequenced in a study of regulatory T cells in long-lasting Graves disease. Arm-PCR of CDR3 regions with iRepertoire HTBI primers generated TCR beta libraries. TCRdb re-analysed the multiplex PCR reads in MiXCR, keeping a single row per CDR3 protein. The repertoire includes some 370,000 distinct CDR3 sequences, roughly 24% of them detected once, and 25% to 35% sits in the top ten. Noted time point: persistent/refractory GD, antithyroid drugs over 5 years with positive TRAb. Researchers made the TCR library from RNA that was extracted from PBMCs. Sequenced material: peripheral blood mononuclear cells (PBMCs), taken when the disease was refractory, from a patient treated with antithyroid drugs. Source of these receptors: a woman aged 40-49 years with Graves disease.

Notes on this clonotype: Being one base from a much bigger clone, this may be a read error. V gene TRBV27 combines with J gene TRBJ1-1, with 7 bases lining up with TRBD1. Germline values: CDR1 MNHEY, CDR2 SMNVEV (reference sequence). The CDR3 contains 19 residues. CDR3 sequence reads: CAGSLFIPQGRSRYAEAFF. The CDR3 nucleotides read TGTGCCGGCAGTTTATTTATACCACAGGGGCGAAGTCGGTACGCTGAAGCTTTCTTT.

The gene calls are TRBV7-2 and TRBJ2-7; TRBD1 agrees at 9 bases. After removal of 1 base from V and 5 bases from J, the junction contained 12 bases not matched to a gene. CDR1 is SGHTA and CDR2 is FQGNSA in the germline V gene. The CDR3 covers 17 residues. For the CDR3, the DNA is TGTGCCAGCAGCTTAGTAGTCGGGACAGGGTTGTCCCACGAGCAGTACTTC. This gives the protein CASSLVVGTGLSHEQYF.

This clonotype has at least ten counts. The V call is TRBV2, the J call TRBJ2-7, with D possibly TRBD2 on 6 matching bases. The CDR3 length is 14 residues. Germline V lookup: CDR1 SNHLY, CDR2 FYNNEI. Trimming shortened V by 3 bases and J by 4 bases, and 13 bases separated the two germline ends. Written as DNA, the CDR3 is TGTGCCAGCAGTGAGTTCGGGAGTGGGTACGAGCAGTACTTC. Amino acid sequence: CASSEFGSGYEQYF.

This clonotype has at least ten counts. The J gene is TRBJ2-2, the V gene TRBV27; D not certain. CDR1 MNHEY and CDR2 SMNVEV come from the germline V gene (reference sequence). The V gene lost 6 bases and the J gene lost 2 bases, with 4 bases spanning the gap. The CDR3 contains 12 residues. DNA of the CDR3: TGTGCCAGCAGCCAAAACACCGGGGAGCTGTTTTTT. It translates to CASSQNTGELFF.

This clonotype was detected only a few times. The rearrangement joins TRBV6-1 to TRBJ2-7; D uncertain. V lost 3 bases and J 5 bases, leaving 17 bases between the germline ends. The CDR3 spans 15 residues. From germline, CDR1 is MNHNS and CDR2 SASEGT. The CDR3 DNA sequence: TGTGCCAGCAGTGACAGGTTGTTTGGGTCTGACGAGCAGTACTTC. Translated: CASSDRLFGSDEQYF.

This clonotype was recorded at least ten times. The V and J genes are TRBV28 and TRBJ1-1; the match to TRBD1 covers 7 bases. This CDR3 region has 15 residues. The germline V gene has CDR1 MDHEN and CDR2 SYDVKM. V was clipped by 6 bases and J by 3 bases; unmatched bases: 10. Here the CDR3 reads CASSRPRQGHTEAFF. The CDR3, as DNA: TGTGCCAGCAGCCGACCAAGACAGGGTCACACTGAAGCTTTCTTT. Together with reference TRBV28 and TRBJ1-1, the CDR3 gives the full variable domain: DVKVTQSSRYLVKRTGEKVFLECVQDMDHENMFWYRQDPGLGLRLIYFSYDVKMKEKGDIPEGYSVSREKKERFSLILESASTNQTSMYLCASSRPRQGHTEAFFGQGTRLTVV.

This clonotype was seen many times. The chain carries TRBV6-1 and TRBJ1-6; D is possibly TRBD1 (5 bases). Germline assignment: CDR1 MNHNS and CDR2 SASEGT. This CDR3 is built from 13 residues. Trimming took off 8 bases at V and 10 bases at J, with 15 bases between the two ends. The CDR3 sequence: CASQPQGRSPLHF. The CDR3 DNA is TGTGCCAGCCAACCTCAGGGACGATCACCCCTCCACTTT.

This sequence joins TRBV11-2 and TRBJ2-5; D tentatively reads TRBD1 or TRBD2 (6 bases each). Germline CDR1 SGHAT, CDR2 FQNNGV. V shed 5 bases and J shed 5 bases, with 15 bases lying between them. There are 14 residues in the CDR3. The CDR3 DNA is TGTGCCAGCAGCCAACTGGGGGGCCCGGAGACCCAGTACTTC. It translates to CASSQLGGPETQYF. The full variable domain, in which reference TRBV11-2 and TRBJ2-5 provide the parts outside the CDR3, is EAGVAQSPRYKIIEKRQSVAFWCNPISGHATLYWYQQILGQGPKLLIQFQNNGVVDDSQLPKDRFSAERLKGVDSTLKIQPAKLEDSAVYLCASSQLGGPETQYFGPGTRLLVL.

This clonotype came up a few times. The rearrangement joins TRBV10-3 to TRBJ2-7; 10 positions match TRBD1. Germline V CDR1 and CDR2: ENHRY, SYGVKD. The CDR3 is 14 residues long. V shed 4 bases, J shed 2 bases, and the junction held 2 bases outside the gene matches. The CDR3 protein is CAISAGTGAYEQYF. CDR3 sequence (DNA): TGTGCCATCAGTGCCGGGACAGGGGCCTACGAGCAGTACTTC.

This CDR3 is CASSSVAGGRFDTQYF. The CDR3 nucleotides are TGTGCCAGCAGCTCGGTAGCGGGAGGGAGATTTGATACGCAGTATTTT. V usage is TRBV11-2 and J usage is TRBJ2-3; 11 bases line up with TRBD2. After removal of 4 bases from V and 6 bases from J, the junction contained 9 bases not matched to a gene. Germline lookup yields CDR1 SGHAT and CDR2 FQNNGV. The CDR3 covers 16 residues.

The rearrangement joins TRBV7-6 to TRBJ2-2, with D hard to call. CDR3 length equals 14 residues. CDR1 is SGHVS and CDR2 is FNYEAQ in the germline V gene. V gave up 5 bases and J gave up 3 bases, with 10 bases separating them. As DNA, the CDR3 is TGTGCCAGCAGCCCACGACCGTACACCGGGGAGCTGTTTTTT. This codes for CASSPRPYTGELFF.

In its sample, this clonotype was seen a few times. This chain connects TRBV20-1 to TRBJ2-7, with a tentative D call TRBD1 (7 bases). This CDR3 is 13 amino acids long. Germline V gives CDR1 DFQATT, CDR2 SNEGSKA (reference sequence). Trimming took 4 bases from V and 2 from J, leaving 12 bases between them. The DNA of the CDR3 is TGCAGTGCTACTGCGGGACAGCCCTACGAGCAGTACTTC. Residues: CSATAGQPYEQYF.

The V call is TRBV20-1, the J call TRBJ2-7; D is perhaps TRBD2 (6 bases). Germline loops: CDR1 DFQATT, CDR2 SNEGSKA (reference sequence). The length of the CDR3 is 13 residues. The germline V and J ends were trimmed by 4 bases and 4 bases, with 14 bases remaining between them. Here the CDR3 reads CSAIPREEYEQYF. The CDR3 coding sequence is TGCAGTGCTATCCCCAGGGAGGAATACGAGCAGTACTTC.

This clonotype was seen once. Given the absence of the conserved phenylalanine or tryptophan at the CDR3 end, a read error is likely. No DNA is shown, since the ends of the CDR3 on it are uncertain; the CDR3 is the one TCRdb lists. This rearrangement joins TRBV7-9 to TRBJ2-5; the tabulated D call, TRBD2, remains unverified against the DNA. Germline CDR1 SEHNR, CDR2 FQNEAQ (reference sequence). From its first to its last residue, the CDR3 has 12 amino acids. This CDR3 reads CASSLVGPRLGI.

In its sample, this clonotype was seen a few times. One junction end does not reproduce the germline sequence, and a read error may be involved. The chain combines TRBV10-3 with TRBJ2-7; no reliable D call. This CDR3 has 13 residues. CDR1 is ENHRY, CDR2 SYGVKD, per germline. The CDR3 spells CASSSWDSYEQYF. The CDR3 nucleotides read TGTGCCAGCAGTTCCTGGGACTCCTACGAGCAGTACTTC.

This clonotype was observed at least ten times. The chain couples TRBV28 to TRBJ2-7, with 9 bases fitting TRBD2. CDR1 is MDHEN, CDR2 SYDVKM, per germline. The V and J ends lost 6 bases and 6 bases, in that order; junction bases with no gene match: 12. This CDR3 has 15 amino acids. CDR3 amino acids: CASRLAGRVEGEQYF. In nucleotides, the CDR3 is TGTGCCAGCAGACTAGCGGGTCGGGTGGAGGGCGAGCAGTACTTC.

This clonotype occurred many times. The chain uses TRBV30 and TRBJ2-5; TRBD2 agrees at 7 bases. V trimming: 6 bases; J trimming: 5 bases; junction bases outside the gene matches: 6. CDR1 GTSNPN and CDR2 SVGIG come from the germline V gene (reference sequence). The CDR3 is 12 amino acids. CDR3 region: CACSLAVETQYF. The CDR3 region has the DNA TGTGCCTGCAGCCTAGCGGTGGAGACCCAGTACTTC. Full variable domain (outside the CDR3, taken from reference TRBV30 and TRBJ2-5): SQTIHQWPATLVQPVGSPLSLECTVEGTSNPNLYWYRQAAGRGLQLLFYSVGIGQISSEVPQNLSASRPQDRQFILSSKKLLLSDSGFYLCACSLAVETQYFGPGTRLLVL.

The sample holds many counts of this clonotype. The chain combines TRBV6-1 with TRBJ2-7; tentative D call: TRBD1 (6 bases). There are 16 residues in the CDR3. The ends were cut back, 6 bases at V and 5 bases at J, with 23 bases in the middle. Germline V gene sequence: CDR1 MNHNS, CDR2 SASEGT. In nucleotides, the CDR3 is TGTGCCAGCAGAACTAGGGGAGAACAGGGCGCCAACGAGCAGTACTTC. This gives the protein CASRTRGEQGANEQYF.

On this clonotype itself: It may be a read error: a sequence one base away is much more abundant. This sequence joins TRBV20-1 and TRBJ2-5; no definite D call. Trimming took off 0 bases at V and 5 bases at J, with 4 bases between the two ends. The germline gives CDR1 DFQATT, CDR2 SNEGSKA (reference sequence). The CDR3 is 11 amino acids. CDR3 bases: TGCAGTGCTAGAGATGAGGAGACCCAGTACTTC. This translates into CSARDEETQYF.

This clonotype was counted many times. The chain combines TRBV11-2 with TRBJ2-2; 7 nucleotides match TRBD1. V trimming: 4 bases; J trimming: 6 bases; junction bases outside the gene matches: 2. CDR3 size: 13 residues. In germline, CDR1 is SGHAT, CDR2 FQNNGV. The CDR3, as DNA: TGTGCCAGCAGCTGGACAGGTTCCGGGGAGCTGTTTTTT. Translating it yields CASSWTGSGELFF.

On this clonotype itself: The likely explanation is a read error, given a far larger clone one base away. This chain uses TRBV12-3 or TRBV12-4 with TRBJ2-7; no firm D call. The CDR3 is 13 amino acids. CDR3 sequence (DNA): TGTGCCAGCAGTTTGGGCAGCTCCTACGAGCAGTGCTTC. Its translation is CASSLGSSYEQCF.